Listed here is a single TCR beta chain. Its cognate antigen is unknown. The junction departs from the called germline gene at one end, perhaps through a read error. This sample was included in a study of blood T cells in healthy people across ages. Regarding the study as a whole: Per million T cells, TCR beta diversity dropped roughly linearly as age increased. Observed TCR beta diversity showed a strong correlation with the percentage of naive T cells as measured by flow cytometry. Any conclusive comparison of naive versus antigen-experienced cells was prevented by using unsorted PBMCs.

A sample-barcoded 5' primer and a J-beta primer mix were used in a second PCR of roughly 7 to 12 cycles. One entry per CDR3 protein results from TCRdb running MiXCR on the 5' RACE reads. The table lists about 1,500,000 distinct CDR3 sequences, 28% of them singletons, with around 7.7% in the top ten. Those donating, healthy Caucasian individuals from Russia, were aged about 6 to 95. The receptor was derived from a young woman in good health. Sequencing input: blood.

CDR3 sequence (DNA): TGTGCCGGGAGGGACCCTTCGACAGGGAGCTCCTACGAGCAGTACTTC. Translation gives CAGRDPSTGSSYEQYF. This chain connects TRBV30 to TRBJ2-7; D tentatively reads TRBD1 or TRBD2 (7 bases each). From germline, CDR1 is GTSNPN and CDR2 SVGIG (reference sequence). This CDR3 contains 16 residues. The full variable domain, rest sourced from reference TRBV30 and TRBJ2-7, is SQTIHQWPATLVQPVGSPLSLECTVEGTSNPNLYWYRQAAGRGLQLLFYSVGIGQISSEVPQNLSASRPQDRQFILSSKKLLLSDSGFYLCAGRDPSTGSSYEQYFGPGTRLTVT.